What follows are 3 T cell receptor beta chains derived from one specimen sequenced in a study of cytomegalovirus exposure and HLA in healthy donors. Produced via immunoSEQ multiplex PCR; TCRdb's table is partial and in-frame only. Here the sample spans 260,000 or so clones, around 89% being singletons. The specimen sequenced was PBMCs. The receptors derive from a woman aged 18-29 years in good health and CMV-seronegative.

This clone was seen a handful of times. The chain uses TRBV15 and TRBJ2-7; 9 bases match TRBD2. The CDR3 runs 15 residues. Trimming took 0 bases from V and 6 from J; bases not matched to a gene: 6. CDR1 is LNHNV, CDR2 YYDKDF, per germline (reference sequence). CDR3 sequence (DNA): TGTGCCACCAGCAGAGATAGGGGACTAGCTTCCGAGCAGTACTTC. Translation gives CATSRDRGLASEQYF.

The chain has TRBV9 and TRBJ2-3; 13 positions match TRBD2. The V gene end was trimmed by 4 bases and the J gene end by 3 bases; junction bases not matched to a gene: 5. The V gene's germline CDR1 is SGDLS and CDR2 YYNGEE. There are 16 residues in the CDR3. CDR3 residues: CASSPRTSGSTDTQYF. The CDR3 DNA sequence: TGTGCCAGCAGCCCTAGGACTAGCGGGAGTACAGATACGCAGTATTTT.

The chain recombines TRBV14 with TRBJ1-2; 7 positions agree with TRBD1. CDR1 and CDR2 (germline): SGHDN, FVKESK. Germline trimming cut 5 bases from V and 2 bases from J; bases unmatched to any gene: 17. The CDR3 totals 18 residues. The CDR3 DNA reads TGTGCCAGCAGCACAAGTCTGCGGGACAGTACCAACAACTATGGCTACACCTTC. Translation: CASSTSLRDSTNNYGYTF. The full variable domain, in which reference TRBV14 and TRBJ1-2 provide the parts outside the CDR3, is EAGVTQFPSHSVIEKGQTVTLRCDPISGHDNLYWYRRVMGKEIKFLLHFVKESKQDESGMPNNRFLAERTGGTYSTLKVQPAELEDSGVYFCASSTSLRDSTNNYGYTFGSGTRLTVV.